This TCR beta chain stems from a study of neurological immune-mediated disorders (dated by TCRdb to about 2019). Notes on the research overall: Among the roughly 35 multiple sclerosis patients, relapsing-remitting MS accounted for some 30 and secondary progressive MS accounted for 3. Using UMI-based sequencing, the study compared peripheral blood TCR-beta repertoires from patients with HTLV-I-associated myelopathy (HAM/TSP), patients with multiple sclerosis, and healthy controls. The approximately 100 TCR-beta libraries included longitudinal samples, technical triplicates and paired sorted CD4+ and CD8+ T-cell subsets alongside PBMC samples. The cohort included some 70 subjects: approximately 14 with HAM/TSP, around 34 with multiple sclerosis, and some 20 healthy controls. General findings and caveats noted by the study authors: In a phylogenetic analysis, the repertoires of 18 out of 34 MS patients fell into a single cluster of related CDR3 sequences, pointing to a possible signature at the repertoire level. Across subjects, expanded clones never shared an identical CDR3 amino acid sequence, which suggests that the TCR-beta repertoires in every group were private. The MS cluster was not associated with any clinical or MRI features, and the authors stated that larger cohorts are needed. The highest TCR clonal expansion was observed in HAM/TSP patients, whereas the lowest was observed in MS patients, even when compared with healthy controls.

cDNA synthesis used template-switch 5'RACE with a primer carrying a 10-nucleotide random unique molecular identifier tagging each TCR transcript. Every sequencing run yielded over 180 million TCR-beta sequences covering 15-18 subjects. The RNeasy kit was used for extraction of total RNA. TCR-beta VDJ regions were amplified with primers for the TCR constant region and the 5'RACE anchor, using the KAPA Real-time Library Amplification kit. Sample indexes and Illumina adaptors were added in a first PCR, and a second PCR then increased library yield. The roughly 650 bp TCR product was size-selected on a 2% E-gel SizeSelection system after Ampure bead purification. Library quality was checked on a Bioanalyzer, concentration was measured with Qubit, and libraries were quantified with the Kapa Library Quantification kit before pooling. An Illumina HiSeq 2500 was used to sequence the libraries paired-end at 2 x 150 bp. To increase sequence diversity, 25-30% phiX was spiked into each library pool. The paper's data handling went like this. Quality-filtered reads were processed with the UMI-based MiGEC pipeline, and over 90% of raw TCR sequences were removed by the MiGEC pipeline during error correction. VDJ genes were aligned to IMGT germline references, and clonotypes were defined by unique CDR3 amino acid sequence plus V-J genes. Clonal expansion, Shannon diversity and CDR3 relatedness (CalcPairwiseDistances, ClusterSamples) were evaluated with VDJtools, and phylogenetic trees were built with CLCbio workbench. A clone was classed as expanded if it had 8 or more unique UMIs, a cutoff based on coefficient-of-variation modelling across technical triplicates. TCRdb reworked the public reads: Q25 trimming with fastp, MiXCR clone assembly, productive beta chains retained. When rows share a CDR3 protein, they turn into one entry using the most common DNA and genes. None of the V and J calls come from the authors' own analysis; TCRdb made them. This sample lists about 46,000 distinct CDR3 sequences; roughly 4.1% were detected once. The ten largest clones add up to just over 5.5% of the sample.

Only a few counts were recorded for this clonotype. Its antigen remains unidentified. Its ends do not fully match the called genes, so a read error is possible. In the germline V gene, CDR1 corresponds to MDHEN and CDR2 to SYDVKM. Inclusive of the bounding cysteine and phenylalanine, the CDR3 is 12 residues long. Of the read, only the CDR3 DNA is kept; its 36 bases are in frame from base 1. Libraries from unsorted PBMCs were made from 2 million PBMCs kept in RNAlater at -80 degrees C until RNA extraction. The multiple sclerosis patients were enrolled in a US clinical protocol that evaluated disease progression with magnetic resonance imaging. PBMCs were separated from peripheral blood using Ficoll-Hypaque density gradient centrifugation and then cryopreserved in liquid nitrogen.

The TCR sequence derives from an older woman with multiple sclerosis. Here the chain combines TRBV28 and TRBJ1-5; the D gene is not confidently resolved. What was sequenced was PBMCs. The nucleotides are TGTGCCAGCAGTACTAGCAATCAGCCCCAGAATTTT. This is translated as CASSTSNQPQNF. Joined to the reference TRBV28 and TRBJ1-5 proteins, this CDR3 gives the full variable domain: DVKVTQSSRYLVKRTGEKVFLECVQDMDHENMFWYRQDPGLGLRLIYFSYDVKMKEKGDIPEGYSVSREKKERFSLILESASTNQTSMYLCASSTSNQPQNFGDGTRLSIL.